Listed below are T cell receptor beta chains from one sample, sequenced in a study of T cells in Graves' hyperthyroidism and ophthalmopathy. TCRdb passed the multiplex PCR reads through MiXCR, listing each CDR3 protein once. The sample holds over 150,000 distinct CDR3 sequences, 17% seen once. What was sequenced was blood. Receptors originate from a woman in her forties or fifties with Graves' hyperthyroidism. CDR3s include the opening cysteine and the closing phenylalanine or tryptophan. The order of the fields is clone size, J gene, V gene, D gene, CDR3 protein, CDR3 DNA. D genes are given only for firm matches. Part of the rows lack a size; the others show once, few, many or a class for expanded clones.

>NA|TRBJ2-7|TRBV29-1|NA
CSVETGAGDYEQYF
TGCAGCGTTGAAACGGGAGCGGGTGACTACGAGCAGTACTTC
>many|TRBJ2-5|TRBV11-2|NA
CASSSSLRVWGETQYF
TGTGCCAGCAGCTCTAGCCTCAGGGTTTGGGGGGAGACCCAGTACTTC
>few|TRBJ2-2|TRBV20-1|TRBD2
CSASLSSGSGELFF
TGCAGTGCTAGCCTGTCTAGCGGGAGTGGGGAGCTGTTTTTT
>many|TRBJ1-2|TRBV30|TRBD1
CAWRRGQGRTGNYGYTF
TGTGCCTGGAGGCGTGGACAGGGAAGAACGGGGAACTATGGCTACACCTTC
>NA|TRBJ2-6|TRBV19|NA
CASSIPQDWFSGANVLTF
TGTGCCAGTAGTATACCCCAGGACTGGTTTTCTGGGGCCAACGTCCTGACTTTC
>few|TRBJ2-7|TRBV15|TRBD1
CATSGTAYEQYF
TGTGCCACCAGCGGGACAGCCTACGAGCAGTACTTC
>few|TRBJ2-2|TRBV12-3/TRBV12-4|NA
CASSTTASGELFF
TGTGCCAGCAGTACTACCGCTTCTGGGGAGCTGTTTTTT
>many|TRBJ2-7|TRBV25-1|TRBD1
CASSKAGTGDKYEQYF
TGTGCCAGCAGTAAAGCCGGGACAGGGGATAAGTACGAGCAGTACTTC
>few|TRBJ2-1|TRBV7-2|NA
CASSLDSLSGTQFF
TGTGCCAGCAGCTTGGACAGCCTTTCCGGGACCCAGTTCTTC
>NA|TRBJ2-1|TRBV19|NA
CASSGIRGGQGEQFF
TGTGCCAGTAGCGGTATCAGGGGGGGGCAGGGTGAGCAGTTCTTC
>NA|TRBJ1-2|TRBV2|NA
CASSGTRQGYTF
TGTGCCAGCAGTGGGACCCGACAAGGCTACACCTTC
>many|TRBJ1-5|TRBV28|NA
CASSLSGENQPQHF
TGTGCCAGCAGTTTATCGGGGGAGAATCAGCCCCAGCATTTT
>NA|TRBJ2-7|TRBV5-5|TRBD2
CASSTPSGTGHEQYF
TGTGCCAGCAGCACCCCTAGCGGGACTGGGCACGAGCAGTACTTC
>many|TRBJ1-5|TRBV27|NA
CASKDPGVNQPQHF
TGTGCCAGCAAGGACCCGGGGGTAAATCAGCCCCAGCATTTT
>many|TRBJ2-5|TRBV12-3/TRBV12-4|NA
CASTFGQNQETQYF
TGTGCCAGCACCTTCGGACAGAACCAAGAGACCCAGTACTTC
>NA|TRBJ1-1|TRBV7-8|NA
CASRPLGERNTEAFF
TGTGCCAGCAGACCCCTCGGGGAAAGGAACACTGAAGCTTTCTTT
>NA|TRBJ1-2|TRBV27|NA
CASRSNYGYTF
TGTGCCAGCAGATCTAACTATGGCTACACCTTC
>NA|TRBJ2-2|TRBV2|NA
CAGVGGTGELFF
TGTGCCGGCGTCGGCGGGACCGGGGAGCTGTTTTTT
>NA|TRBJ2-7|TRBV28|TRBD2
CATTGGRRYEQYF
TGTGCCACCACTGGCGGGAGAAGATACGAGCAGTACTTC
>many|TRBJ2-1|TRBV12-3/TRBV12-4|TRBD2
CASSRGLAGVSYNEQFF
TGTGCCAGCAGTAGGGGACTAGCGGGAGTCTCCTACAATGAGCAGTTCTTC
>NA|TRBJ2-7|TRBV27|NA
CASSLSWDGSYEQYF
TGTGCCAGCAGTTTATCTTGGGACGGTTCCTACGAGCAGTACTTC
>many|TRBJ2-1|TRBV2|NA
CASSEESQYLLGEQFF
TGTGCCAGCAGTGAGGAATCCCAGTACCTCCTAGGTGAGCAGTTCTTC
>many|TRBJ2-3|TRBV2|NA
CASSVMSVSTDTQYF
TGTGCCAGCAGTGTCATGAGCGTTAGCACAGATACGCAGTATTTT
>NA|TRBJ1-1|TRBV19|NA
CASSETGQTMAGDTEAFF
TGTGCCAGTAGCGAAACCGGACAAACGATGGCTGGGGACACTGAAGCTTTCTTT
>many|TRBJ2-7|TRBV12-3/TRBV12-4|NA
CASSAGTSSYEQYF
TGTGCCAGCAGTGCCGGGACGTCGTCCTACGAGCAGTACTTC
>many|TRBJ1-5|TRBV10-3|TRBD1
CAISERTGEQPQHF
TGTGCCATCAGTGAGAGGACAGGGGAGCAGCCCCAGCATTTT
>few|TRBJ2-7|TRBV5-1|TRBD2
CASSSGRAFYEQYF
TGCGCCAGCAGCTCCGGGAGGGCCTTCTACGAGCAGTACTTC
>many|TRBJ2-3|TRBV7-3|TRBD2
CASSSSGTSADTQYF
TGTGCCAGCAGCTCGTCCGGGACTAGTGCAGATACGCAGTATTTT
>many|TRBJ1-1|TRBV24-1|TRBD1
CATQGQGNTEAFF
TGTGCCACCCAGGGACAGGGGAACACTGAAGCTTTCTTT
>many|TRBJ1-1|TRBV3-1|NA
CASTDVGEAFF
TGTGCCAGCACCGATGTAGGGGAAGCTTTCTTT
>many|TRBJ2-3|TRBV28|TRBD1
CASSGQGVSNTDTQYF
TGTGCCAGCAGCGGGCAGGGGGTTTCGAACACAGATACGCAGTATTTT
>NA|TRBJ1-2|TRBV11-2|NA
CASRSGSYGYTF
TGTGCCAGCAGATCGGGCAGCTATGGCTACACCTTC
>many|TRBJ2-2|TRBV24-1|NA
CATGIALTGELFF
TGTGCCACCGGAATTGCGTTGACCGGGGAGCTGTTTTTT
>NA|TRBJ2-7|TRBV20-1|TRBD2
CSARDGLAGLYEQYF
TGCAGTGCTAGAGACGGGCTAGCGGGCCTTTACGAGCAGTACTTC
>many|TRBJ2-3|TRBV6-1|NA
CASSATSMSTDTQYF
TGTGCCAGCAGTGCGACATCCATGAGCACAGATACGCAGTATTTT
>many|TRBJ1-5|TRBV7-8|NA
CASSLDGSFYQPQHF
TGTGCCAGCAGCTTAGACGGGTCGTTCTATCAGCCCCAGCATTTT
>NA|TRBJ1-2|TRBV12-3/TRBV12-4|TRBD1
CASSPGTGIVGGYGYTF
TGTGCCAGCAGTCCCGGGACAGGGATTGTTGGTGGCTATGGCTACACCTTC
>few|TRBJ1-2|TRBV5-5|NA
CASSYPGHTNYGYTF
TGTGCCAGCAGCTACCCGGGACATACGAACTATGGCTACACCTTC
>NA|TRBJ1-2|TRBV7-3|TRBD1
CASSVTGTGSYGYTF
TGTGCCAGCAGCGTCACCGGGACAGGAAGCTATGGCTACACCTTC
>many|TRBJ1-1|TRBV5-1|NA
CASQGGEWGTEAFF
TGCGCCAGCCAAGGAGGGGAGTGGGGAACTGAAGCTTTCTTT
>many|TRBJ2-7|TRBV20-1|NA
CSARDPRISSYEQYF
TGCAGTGCTAGAGACCCTAGGATCAGTTCCTACGAGCAGTACTTC
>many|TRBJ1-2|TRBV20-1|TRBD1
CSARDRDRESYGYTF
TGCAGTGCTAGAGATCGGGACAGGGAGTCTTATGGCTACACCTTC
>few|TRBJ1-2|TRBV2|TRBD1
CASSERTGGYGYTF
TGTGCCAGCAGTGAAAGGACAGGGGGCTATGGCTACACCTTC
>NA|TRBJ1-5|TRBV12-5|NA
CASGSNTGLPSIFQPQHF
TGTGCTAGTGGTTCCAACACGGGCCTCCCCTCAATCTTTCAGCCCCAGCATTTT
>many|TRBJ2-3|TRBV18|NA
CASSPPRGSGPDTQYF
TGTGCCAGCTCACCACCGAGGGGATCGGGTCCAGATACGCAGTATTTT
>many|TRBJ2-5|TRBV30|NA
CAWSPGHDDETQYF
TGTGCCTGGAGCCCCGGCCATGATGATGAGACCCAGTACTTC
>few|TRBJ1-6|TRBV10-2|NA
CASSRQQYNSPLHF
TGCGCCAGCAGTCGTCAGCAGTATAATTCACCCCTCCACTTT
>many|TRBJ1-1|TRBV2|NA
CASRGSVGGASGTEAFF
TGTGCCAGCAGAGGATCGGTCGGAGGGGCGTCAGGGACTGAAGCTTTCTTT
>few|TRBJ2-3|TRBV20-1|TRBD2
CSARDVREATDTQYF
TGCAGTGCTAGAGATGTCCGGGAGGCCACAGATACGCAGTATTTT
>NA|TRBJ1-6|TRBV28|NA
CASSFLLSNSPLHF
TGTGCCAGCAGTTTTTTGCTCAGTAATTCACCCCTCCACTTT
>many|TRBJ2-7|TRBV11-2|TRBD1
CASSPRGQGYEQYF
TGTGCCAGCAGCCCGCGGGGACAGGGTTACGAGCAGTACTTC
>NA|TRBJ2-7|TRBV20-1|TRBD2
CSARDWAASGHNSYEQYF
TGCAGTGCTAGAGATTGGGCGGCTAGCGGGCATAATTCCTACGAGCAGTACTTC